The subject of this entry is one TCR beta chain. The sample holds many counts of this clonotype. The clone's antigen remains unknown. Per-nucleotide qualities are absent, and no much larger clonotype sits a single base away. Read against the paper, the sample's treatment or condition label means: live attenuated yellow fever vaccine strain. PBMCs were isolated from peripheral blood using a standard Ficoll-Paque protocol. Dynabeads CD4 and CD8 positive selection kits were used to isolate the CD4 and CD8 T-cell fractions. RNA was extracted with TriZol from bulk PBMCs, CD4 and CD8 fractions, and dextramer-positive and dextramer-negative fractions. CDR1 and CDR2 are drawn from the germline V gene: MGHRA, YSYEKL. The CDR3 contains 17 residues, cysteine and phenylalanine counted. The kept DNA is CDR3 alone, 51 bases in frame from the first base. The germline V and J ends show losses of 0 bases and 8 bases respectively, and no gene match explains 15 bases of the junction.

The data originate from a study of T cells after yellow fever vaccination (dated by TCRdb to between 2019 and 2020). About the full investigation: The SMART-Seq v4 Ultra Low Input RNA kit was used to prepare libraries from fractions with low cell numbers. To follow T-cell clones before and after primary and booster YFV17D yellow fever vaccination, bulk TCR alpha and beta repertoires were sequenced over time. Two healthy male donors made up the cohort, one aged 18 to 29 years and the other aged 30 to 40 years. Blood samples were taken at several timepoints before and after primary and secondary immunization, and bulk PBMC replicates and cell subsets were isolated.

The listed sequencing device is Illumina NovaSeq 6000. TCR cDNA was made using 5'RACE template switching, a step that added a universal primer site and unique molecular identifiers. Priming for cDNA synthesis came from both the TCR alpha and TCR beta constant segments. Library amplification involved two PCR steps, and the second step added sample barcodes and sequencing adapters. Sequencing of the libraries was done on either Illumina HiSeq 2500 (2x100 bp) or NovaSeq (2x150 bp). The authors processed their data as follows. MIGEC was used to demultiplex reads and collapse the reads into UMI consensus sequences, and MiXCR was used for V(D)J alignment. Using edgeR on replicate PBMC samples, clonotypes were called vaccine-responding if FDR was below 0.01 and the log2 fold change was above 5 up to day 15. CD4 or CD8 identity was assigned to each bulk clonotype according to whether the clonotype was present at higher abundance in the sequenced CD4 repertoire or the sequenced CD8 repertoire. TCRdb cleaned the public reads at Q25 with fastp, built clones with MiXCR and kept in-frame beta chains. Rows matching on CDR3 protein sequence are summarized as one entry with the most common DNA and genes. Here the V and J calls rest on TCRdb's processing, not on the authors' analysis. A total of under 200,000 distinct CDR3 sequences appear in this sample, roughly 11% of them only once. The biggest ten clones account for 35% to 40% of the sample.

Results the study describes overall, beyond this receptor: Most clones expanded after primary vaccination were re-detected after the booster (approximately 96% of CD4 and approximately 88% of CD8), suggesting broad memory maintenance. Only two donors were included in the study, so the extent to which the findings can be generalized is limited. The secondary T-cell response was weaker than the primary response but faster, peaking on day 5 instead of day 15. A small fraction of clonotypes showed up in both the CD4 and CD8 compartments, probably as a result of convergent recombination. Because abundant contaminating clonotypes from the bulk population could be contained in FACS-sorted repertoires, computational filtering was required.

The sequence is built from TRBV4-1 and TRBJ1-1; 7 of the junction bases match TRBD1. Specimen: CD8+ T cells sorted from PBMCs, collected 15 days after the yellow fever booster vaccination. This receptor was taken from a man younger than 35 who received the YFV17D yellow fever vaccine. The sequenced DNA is TGCGCCAGCAGCCAAGAGGTTATTCCGGGGGGACAGCGAGAAGCTTTCTTT. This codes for CASSQEVIPGGQREAFF.